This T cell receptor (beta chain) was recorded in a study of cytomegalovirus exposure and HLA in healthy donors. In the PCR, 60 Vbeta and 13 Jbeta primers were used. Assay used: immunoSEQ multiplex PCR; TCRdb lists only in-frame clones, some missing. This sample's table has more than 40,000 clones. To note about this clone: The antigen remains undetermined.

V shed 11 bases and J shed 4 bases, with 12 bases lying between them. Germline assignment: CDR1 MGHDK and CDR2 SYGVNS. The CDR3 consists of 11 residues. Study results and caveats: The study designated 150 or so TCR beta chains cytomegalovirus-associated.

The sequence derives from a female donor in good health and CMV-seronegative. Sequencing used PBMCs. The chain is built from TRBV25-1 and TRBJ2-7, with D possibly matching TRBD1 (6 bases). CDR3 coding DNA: TGTGCCTCCAGGGGCGTTTACGAGCAGTACTTC. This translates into CASRGVYEQYF.